A selection of T cell receptor beta chains follows, all from one sample in a study of cytomegalovirus exposure and HLA in healthy donors. The protocol was immunoSEQ multiplex PCR, while the TCRdb copy is restricted to in-frame clones and leaves out a portion. This table has under 200,000 clones, less than 85% appearing once. Sample: PBMCs. The receptor source for this set is a middle-aged man in good health and CMV-seronegative. The CDR3 runs from the conserved cysteine through the conserved F or W. The order of the fields is D gene, clone size, J gene, V gene, CDR3 protein, CDR3 DNA. The D gene is left open where the match is weak. Only some rows state a clone size, as once, few, many or a class for expanded clones.

TRBD2	.	TRBJ2-1	TRBV18	CASSGLAGGGDEQFF	TGTGCCAGCTCAGGACTAGCGGGAGGTGGCGATGAGCAGTTCTTC
.	.	TRBJ1-5	TRBV30	CAWSVGEDQPQHF	TGTGCCTGGAGTGTAGGAGAGGATCAGCCCCAGCATTTT
TRBD1	.	TRBJ2-1	TRBV11-3	CASSSRTQQGSSRNEQFF	TGTGCCAGCAGCTCCCGGACCCAACAGGGGTCCTCTAGGAATGAGCAGTTCTTC
.	.	TRBJ2-3	TRBV2	CASSVGGGPDTQYF	TGTGCCAGCAGTGTCGGGGGTGGTCCAGATACGCAGTATTTT
TRBD1	few	TRBJ1-1	TRBV6-6	CASSYPQGVRTEAFF	TGTGCCAGCAGTTACCCGCAGGGGGTTCGCACTGAAGCTTTCTTT
TRBD1	.	TRBJ2-7	TRBV7-3	CASSPHRGKLNEQYF	TGTGCCAGCAGCCCCCACAGGGGAAAGCTCAACGAGCAGTACTTC
.	few	TRBJ1-6	TRBV18	CASSQDRTNNSPLHF	TGTGCCAGCTCACAAGACAGAACAAATAATTCACCCCTCCACTTT
TRBD2	few	TRBJ2-3	TRBV27	CATTLVGGGTQYF	TGTGCCACCACCCTGGTAGGCGGGGGTACGCAGTATTTT
TRBD1	.	TRBJ1-4	TRBV29-1	CSVGTDPNEKLFF	TGCAGCGTAGGGACAGATCCTAATGAAAAACTGTTTTTT
.	few	TRBJ2-5	TRBV5-1	CASSLASRDETQYF	TGCGCCAGCAGCTTGGCATCCCGGGATGAGACCCAGTACTTC
TRBD2	.	TRBJ2-3	TRBV7-9	CASSSSDRGSGDTQYF	TGTGCCAGCAGCTCGTCTGATCGCGGGAGTGGAGATACGCAGTATTTT
.	.	TRBJ2-3	TRBV5-8	CASSLGETAGGTDTQYF	TGTGCCAGCAGCTTGGGAGAGACTGCAGGGGGGACAGATACGCAGTATTTT
TRBD2	.	TRBJ2-1	TRBV4-2	CASSYRTSAEEQFF	TGTGCCAGCAGTTACCGGACTAGCGCCGAGGAGCAGTTCTTC
TRBD2	.	TRBJ2-1	TRBV29-1	CSVDGLAGEYNEQFF	TGCAGCGTGGACGGACTAGCGGGAGAATACAATGAGCAGTTCTTC
TRBD1	.	TRBJ2-1	TRBV14	CASSRGTGWGNEQFF	TGTGCCAGCAGCCGCGGGACAGGGTGGGGGAATGAGCAGTTCTTC
.	.	TRBJ1-5	TRBV5-1	CASSLLGDSNQPQHF	TGCGCCAGCAGCTTGTTAGGGGATAGCAATCAGCCCCAGCATTTT
TRBD1	.	TRBJ1-1	TRBV6-6	CASRGTGENLAFF	TGTGCCAGCCGGGGGACAGGCGAGAACTTGGCTTTCTTT
TRBD2	.	TRBJ2-1	TRBV7-2	CASSLPGLAAYNEQFF	TGTGCCAGCAGCCTCCCGGGACTAGCGGCCTACAATGAGCAGTTCTTC